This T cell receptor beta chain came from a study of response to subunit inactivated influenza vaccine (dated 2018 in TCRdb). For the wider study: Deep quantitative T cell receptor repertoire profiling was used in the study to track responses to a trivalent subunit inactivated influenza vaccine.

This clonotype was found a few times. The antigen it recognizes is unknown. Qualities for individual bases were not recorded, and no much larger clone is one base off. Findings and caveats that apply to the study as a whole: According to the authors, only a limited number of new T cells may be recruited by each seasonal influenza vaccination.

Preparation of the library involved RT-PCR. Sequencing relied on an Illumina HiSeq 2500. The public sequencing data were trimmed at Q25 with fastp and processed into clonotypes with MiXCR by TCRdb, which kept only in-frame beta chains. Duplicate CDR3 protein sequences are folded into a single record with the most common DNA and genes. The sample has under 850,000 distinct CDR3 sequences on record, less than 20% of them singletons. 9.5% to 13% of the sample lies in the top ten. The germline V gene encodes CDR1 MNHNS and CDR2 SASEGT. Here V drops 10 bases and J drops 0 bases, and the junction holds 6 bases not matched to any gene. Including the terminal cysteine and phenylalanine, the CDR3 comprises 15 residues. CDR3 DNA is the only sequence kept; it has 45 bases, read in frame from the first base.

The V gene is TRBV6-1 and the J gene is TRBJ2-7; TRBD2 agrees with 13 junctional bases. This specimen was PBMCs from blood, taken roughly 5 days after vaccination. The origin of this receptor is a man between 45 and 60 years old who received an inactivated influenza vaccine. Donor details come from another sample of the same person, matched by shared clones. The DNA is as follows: TGTGCCACTCTACGGACTAGCGGGAGCTCCTACGAGCAGTACTTC. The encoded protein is CATLRTSGSSYEQYF.